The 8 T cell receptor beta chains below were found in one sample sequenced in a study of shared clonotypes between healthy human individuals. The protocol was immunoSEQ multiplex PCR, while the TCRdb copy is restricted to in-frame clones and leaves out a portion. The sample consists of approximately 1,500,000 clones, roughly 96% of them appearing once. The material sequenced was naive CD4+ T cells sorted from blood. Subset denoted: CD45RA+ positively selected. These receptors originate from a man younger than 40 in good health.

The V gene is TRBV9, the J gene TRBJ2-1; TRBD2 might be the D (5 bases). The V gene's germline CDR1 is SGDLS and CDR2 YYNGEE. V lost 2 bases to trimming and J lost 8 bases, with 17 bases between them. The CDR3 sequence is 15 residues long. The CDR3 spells CASSVQPFEGDEQFF. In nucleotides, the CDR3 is TGTGCCAGCAGCGTCCAGCCCTTTGAGGGCGATGAGCAGTTCTTC.

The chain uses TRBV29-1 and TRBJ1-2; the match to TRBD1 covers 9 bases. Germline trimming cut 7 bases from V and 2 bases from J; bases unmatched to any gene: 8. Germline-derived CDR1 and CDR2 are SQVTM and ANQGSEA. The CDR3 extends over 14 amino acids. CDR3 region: CSAHSGTGNYGYTF. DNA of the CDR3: TGCAGCGCCCATAGCGGGACAGGGAACTATGGCTACACCTTC.

CDR3 residues: CASSFRTLYNEQFF. The CDR3 region has the DNA TGTGCCAGTAGTTTCCGGACACTCTACAATGAGCAGTTCTTC. The V gene is TRBV19, the J gene TRBJ2-1, with D perhaps TRBD1 (5 bases). The CDR3 is made up of 14 amino acids. The V gene's germline CDR1 is LNHDA and CDR2 SQIVND (reference sequence). The V gene lost 5 bases and the J gene lost 3 bases, with 11 bases spanning the gap.

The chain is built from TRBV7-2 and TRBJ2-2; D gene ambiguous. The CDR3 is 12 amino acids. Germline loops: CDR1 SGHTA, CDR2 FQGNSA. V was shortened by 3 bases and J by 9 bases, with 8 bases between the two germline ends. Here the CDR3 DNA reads TGTGCCAGCAGCTTGGCCTTTAGGGAGCTGTTTTTT. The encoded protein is CASSLAFRELFF.

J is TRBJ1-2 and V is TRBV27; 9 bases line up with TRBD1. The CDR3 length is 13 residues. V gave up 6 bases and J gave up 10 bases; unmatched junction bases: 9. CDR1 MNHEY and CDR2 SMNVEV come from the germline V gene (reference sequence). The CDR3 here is CASSPGQGLYYTF. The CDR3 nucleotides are TGTGCCAGCAGCCCGGGACAGGGTCTCTACTACACCTTC.

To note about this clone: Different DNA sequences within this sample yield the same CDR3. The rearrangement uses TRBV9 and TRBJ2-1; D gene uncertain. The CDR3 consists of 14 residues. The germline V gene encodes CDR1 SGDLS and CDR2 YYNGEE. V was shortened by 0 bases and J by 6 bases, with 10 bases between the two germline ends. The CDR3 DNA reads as TGTGCCAGCAGCGTAGTAGGTCTGGGCAATGAGCAGTTCTTC. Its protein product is CASSVVGLGNEQFF.

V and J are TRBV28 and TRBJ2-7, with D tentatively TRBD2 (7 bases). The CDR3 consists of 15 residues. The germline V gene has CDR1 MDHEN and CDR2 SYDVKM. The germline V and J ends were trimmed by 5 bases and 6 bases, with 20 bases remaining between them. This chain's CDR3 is CASSPRGGPLAEQYF. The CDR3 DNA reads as TGTGCCAGCAGTCCGAGGGGGGGGCCCCTCGCCGAGCAGTACTTC. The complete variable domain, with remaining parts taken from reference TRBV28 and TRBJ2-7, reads DVKVTQSSRYLVKRTGEKVFLECVQDMDHENMFWYRQDPGLGLRLIYFSYDVKMKEKGDIPEGYSVSREKKERFSLILESASTNQTSMYLCASSPRGGPLAEQYFGPGTRLTVT.

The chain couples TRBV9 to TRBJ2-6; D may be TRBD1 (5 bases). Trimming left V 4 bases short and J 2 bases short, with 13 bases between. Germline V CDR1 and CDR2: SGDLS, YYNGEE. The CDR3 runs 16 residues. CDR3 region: CASSLRQGAGANVLTF. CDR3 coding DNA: TGTGCCAGCAGCCTCCGACAAGGGGCTGGGGCCAACGTCCTGACTTTC. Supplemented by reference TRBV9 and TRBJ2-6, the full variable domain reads DSGVTQTPKHLITATGQRVTLRCSPRSGDLSVYWYQQSLDQGLQFLIQYYNGEERAKGNILERFSAQQFPDLHSELNLSSLELGDSALYFCASSLRQGAGANVLTFGAGSRLTVL.